The next 9 T cell receptor beta chains were all read from a single sample in a study of control samples from healthy donors and cancer patients. Generated by immunoSEQ multiplex PCR, the TCRdb table keeps only in-frame clones and is missing some. The sample has approximately 150,000 clones, about 93% seen once. Sequencing was done on a sample of blood. The origin of the receptors is a woman under 40 in good health.

V and J are TRBV28 and TRBJ2-5, with a possible D match to TRBD2 (5 bases). The CDR3 contains 15 residues. Trimming removed 3 bases at V and 2 bases at J, with 13 bases between. CDR1 and CDR2 (germline): MDHEN, SYDVKM. As DNA, the CDR3 is TGTGCCAGCAGTTTGTCCGGGGTGGGGCAAGAGACCCAGTACTTC. Protein sequence: CASSLSGVGQETQYF. Variable domain in full (rest from reference TRBV28 and TRBJ2-5): DVKVTQSSRYLVKRTGEKVFLECVQDMDHENMFWYRQDPGLGLRLIYFSYDVKMKEKGDIPEGYSVSREKKERFSLILESASTNQTSMYLCASSLSGVGQETQYFGPGTRLLVL.

The chain joins TRBV6-2 or TRBV6-3 to TRBJ2-1; the D gene is possibly TRBD2 (5 bases). The CDR3 is 14 amino acids. Trimming cost V 2 bases and J 8 bases, with 13 bases left between them. The germline CDR1 and CDR2 sequences are MNHEY and SVGEGT. CDR3 region: CASSYLRWGDEQFF. The CDR3 DNA reads as TGTGCCAGCAGTTACCTCCGCTGGGGAGATGAGCAGTTCTTC.

This clone appeared a single time. The chain employs TRBV18 and TRBJ1-1; TRBD1 agrees at 7 bases. The germline gives CDR1 KGHSH, CDR2 LQKENI. J gave up 4 bases and V 2 bases, and 7 bases lay outside the gene matches. This CDR3 has 15 residues. The CDR3 coding sequence is TGTGCCAGCTCACCATCAGACAGGGCGAGCACTGAAGCTTTCTTT. This gives the protein CASSPSDRASTEAFF.

The chain links TRBV27 to TRBJ2-1; a possible D gene is TRBD2 (6 bases). Germline CDR1 MNHEY, CDR2 SMNVEV (reference sequence). V was shortened by 8 bases and J by 4 bases, with 12 bases between the two germline ends. The CDR3 length is 13 residues. The CDR3 region is CASSLAGYNEQFF. The CDR3 DNA is TGTGCCAGCTCCCTGGCGGGATACAATGAGCAGTTCTTC.

The V call is TRBV13, the J call TRBJ1-4; no clear D. The V and J ends lost 3 bases and 2 bases respectively, with 4 bases between them. This CDR3 has 13 amino acids. Germline CDR1 and CDR2: PRHDT and FYEKMQ (reference sequence). The CDR3 coding sequence is TGTGCCAGCAGCTTGGCGACTAATGAAAAACTGTTTTTT. This translates into CASSLATNEKLFF.

The gene calls are TRBV30 and TRBJ1-2; 7 nucleotides match TRBD1. Germline V gene data show CDR1 as GTSNPN and CDR2 as SVGIG (reference sequence). J gave up 4 bases and V 3 bases, and 8 bases lay outside the gene matches. This CDR3 contains 14 residues. Written as DNA, the CDR3 is TGTGCCTGGAGGAGGTACAGGGGCAGCTATGGCTACACCTTC. Translated, it gives CAWRRYRGSYGYTF. Looking up the rest from reference TRBV30 and TRBJ1-2 gives the full variable domain: SQTIHQWPATLVQPVGSPLSLECTVEGTSNPNLYWYRQAAGRGLQLLFYSVGIGQISSEVPQNLSASRPQDRQFILSSKKLLLSDSGFYLCAWRRYRGSYGYTFGSGTRLTVV.

This chain uses TRBV9 with TRBJ2-3; D call uncertain. The V gene lost 2 bases and the J gene lost 4 bases, with 11 bases spanning the gap. Germline CDR1 is SGDLS and CDR2 is YYNGEE. There are 14 residues in the CDR3. The CDR3 coding sequence is TGTGCCAGCAGCGTCAGCCCGACGGCAGATACGCAGTATTTT. It specifies CASSVSPTADTQYF.

The gene calls are TRBV15 and TRBJ1-3; 7 nucleotides match TRBD1. With V trimmed by 0 bases and J by 3 bases, 5 bases remained unmatched. CDR1 LNHNV and CDR2 YYDKDF come from the germline V gene (reference sequence). The CDR3 totals 16 residues. The CDR3 sequence: CATSRDEGAGGNTIYF. The DNA of the CDR3 is TGTGCCACCAGCAGAGATGAGGGGGCAGGTGGAAACACCATATATTTT.

This chain joins TRBV7-9 and TRBJ2-7, with 7 bases aligning to TRBD2. Germline V gene lookup returns CDR1 SEHNR and CDR2 FQNEAQ (reference sequence). The trim removed 7 bases at V and 6 bases at J, leaving 12 bases unmatched. The CDR3 loop spans 14 amino acids. Here the CDR3 reads CASTSAGAVREQYF. The CDR3, as DNA: TGTGCCAGCACCTCTGCGGGAGCAGTTCGCGAGCAGTACTTC. The full variable domain, rest sourced from reference TRBV7-9 and TRBJ2-7, is DTGVSQNPRHKITKRGQNVTFRCDPISEHNRLYWYRQTLGQGPEFLTYFQNEAQLEKSRLLSDRFSAERPKGSFSTLEIQRTEQGDSAMYLCASTSAGAVREQYFGPGTRLTVT.